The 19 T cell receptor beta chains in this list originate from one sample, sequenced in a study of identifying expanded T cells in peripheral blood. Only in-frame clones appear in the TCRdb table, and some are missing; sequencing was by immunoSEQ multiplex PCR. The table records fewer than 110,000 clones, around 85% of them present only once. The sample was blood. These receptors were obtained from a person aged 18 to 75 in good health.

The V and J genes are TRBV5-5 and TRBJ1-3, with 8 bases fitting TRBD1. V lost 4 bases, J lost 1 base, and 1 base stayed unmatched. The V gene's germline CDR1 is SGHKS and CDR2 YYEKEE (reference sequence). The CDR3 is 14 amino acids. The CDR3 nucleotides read TGTGCCAGCAGCAGGACAGGGTCTGGAAACACCATATATTTT. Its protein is CASSRTGSGNTIYF.

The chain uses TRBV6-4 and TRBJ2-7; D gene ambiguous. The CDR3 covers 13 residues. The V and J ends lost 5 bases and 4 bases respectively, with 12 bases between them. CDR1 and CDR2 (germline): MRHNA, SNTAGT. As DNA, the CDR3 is TGTGCCAGCAGTTTTGGCCCCACGTACGAGCAGTACTTC. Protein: CASSFGPTYEQYF.

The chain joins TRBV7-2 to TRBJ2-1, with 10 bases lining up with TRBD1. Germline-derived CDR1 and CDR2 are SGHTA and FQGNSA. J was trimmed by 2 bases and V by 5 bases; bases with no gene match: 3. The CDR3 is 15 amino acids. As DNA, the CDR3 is TGTGCCAGCAGCGCCGGGACAGGGGCCTACAATGAGCAGTTCTTC. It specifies CASSAGTGAYNEQFF.

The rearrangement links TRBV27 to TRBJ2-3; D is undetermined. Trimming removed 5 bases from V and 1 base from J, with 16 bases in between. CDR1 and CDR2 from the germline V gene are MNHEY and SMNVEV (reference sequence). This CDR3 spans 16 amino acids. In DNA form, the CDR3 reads TGTGCCAGCAGTCCCAAGGGTCCTCAACGCACAGATACGCAGTATTTT. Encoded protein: CASSPKGPQRTDTQYF.

The CDR3 nucleotides are TGCGCCAGCAGCCAAGATCGGATAGGGAACACTGAAGCTTTCTTT. As protein: CASSQDRIGNTEAFF. The chain links TRBV4-3 to TRBJ1-1, with D hard to call. Looked up from germline, CDR1 is LGHNA and CDR2 is YSLEER. The CDR3 contains 15 residues. Trimming shortened V by 0 bases and J by 1 base, and 9 bases separated the two germline ends.

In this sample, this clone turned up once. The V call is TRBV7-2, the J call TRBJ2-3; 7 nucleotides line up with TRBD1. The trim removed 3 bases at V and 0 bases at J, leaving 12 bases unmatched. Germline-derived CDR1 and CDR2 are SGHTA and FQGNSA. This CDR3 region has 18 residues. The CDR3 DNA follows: TGTGCCAGCAGCTTGGGGACCGGGACAGCTCTTAGCACAGATACGCAGTATTTT. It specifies CASSLGTGTALSTDTQYF.

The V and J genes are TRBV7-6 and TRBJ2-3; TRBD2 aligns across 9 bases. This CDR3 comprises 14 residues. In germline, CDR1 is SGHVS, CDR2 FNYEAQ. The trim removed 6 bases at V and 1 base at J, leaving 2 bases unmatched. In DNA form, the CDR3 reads TGTGCCAGCAGACTAGCGGGCCGCACAGATACGCAGTATTTT. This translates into CASRLAGRTDTQYF. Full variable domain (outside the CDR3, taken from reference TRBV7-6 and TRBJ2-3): GAGVSQSPRYKVTKRGQDVALRCDPISGHVSLYWYRQALGQGPEFLTYFNYEAQQDKSGLPNDRFSAERPEGSISTLTIQRTEQRDSAMYRCASRLAGRTDTQYFGPGTRLTVL.

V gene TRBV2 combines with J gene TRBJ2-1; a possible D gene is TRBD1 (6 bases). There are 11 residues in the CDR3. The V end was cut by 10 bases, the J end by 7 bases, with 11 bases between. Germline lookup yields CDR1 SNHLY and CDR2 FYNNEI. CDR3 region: CAILQGNEQFF. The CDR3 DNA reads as TGTGCCATATTGCAGGGGAATGAGCAGTTCTTC.

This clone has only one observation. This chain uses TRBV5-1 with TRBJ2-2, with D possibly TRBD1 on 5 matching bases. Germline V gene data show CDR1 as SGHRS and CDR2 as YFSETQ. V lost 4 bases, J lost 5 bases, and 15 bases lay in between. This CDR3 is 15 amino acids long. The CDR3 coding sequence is TGCGCCAGCAGCCCCGTGGCAGGGTGGACCGGGGAGCTGTTTTTT. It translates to CASSPVAGWTGELFF. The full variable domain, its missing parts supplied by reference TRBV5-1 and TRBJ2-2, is KAGVTQTPRYLIKTRGQQVTLSCSPISGHRSVSWYQQTPGQGLQFLFEYFSETQRNKGNFPGRFSGRQFSNSRSEMNVSTLELGDSALYLCASSPVAGWTGELFFGEGSRLTVL.

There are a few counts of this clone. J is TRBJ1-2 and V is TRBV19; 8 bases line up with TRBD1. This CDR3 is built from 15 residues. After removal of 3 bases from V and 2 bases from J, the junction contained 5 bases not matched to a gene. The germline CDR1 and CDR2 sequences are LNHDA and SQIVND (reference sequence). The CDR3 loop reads CASSIVTGVNYGYTF. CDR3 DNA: TGTGCCAGTAGTATTGTGACAGGGGTAAACTATGGCTACACCTTC.

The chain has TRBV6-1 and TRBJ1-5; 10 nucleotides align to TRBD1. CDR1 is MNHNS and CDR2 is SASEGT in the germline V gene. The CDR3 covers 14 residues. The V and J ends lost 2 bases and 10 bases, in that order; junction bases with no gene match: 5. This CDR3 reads CASSESGTGDPQHF. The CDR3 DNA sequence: TGTGCCAGCAGTGAATCGGGGACAGGGGACCCCCAGCATTTT.

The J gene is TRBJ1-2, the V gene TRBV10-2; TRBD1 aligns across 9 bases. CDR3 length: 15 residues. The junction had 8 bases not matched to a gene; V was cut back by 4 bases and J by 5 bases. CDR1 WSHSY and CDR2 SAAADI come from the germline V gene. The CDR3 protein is CASSGQGVRTYGYTF. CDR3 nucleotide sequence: TGCGCCAGCAGTGGACAGGGGGTGCGAACGTATGGCTACACCTTC.

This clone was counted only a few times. Here the CDR3 reads CASSLGLVSPLHF. CDR3 DNA sequence: TGTGCCAGCAGCTTGGGCTTGGTTTCACCCCTCCACTTT. This chain joins TRBV7-8 and TRBJ1-6; D is unclear. The V and J ends lost 3 bases and 9 bases respectively, with 9 bases between them. Per germline, CDR1 SGHVS and CDR2 FQNEAQ. The CDR3 contains 13 residues.

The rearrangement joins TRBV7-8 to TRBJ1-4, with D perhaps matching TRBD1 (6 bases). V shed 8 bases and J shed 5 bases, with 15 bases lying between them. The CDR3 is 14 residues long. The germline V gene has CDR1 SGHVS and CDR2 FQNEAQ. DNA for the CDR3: TGTGCCAGCGCCGCAGGGGCGGTCAATGAAAAACTGTTTTTT. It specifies CASAAGAVNEKLFF.

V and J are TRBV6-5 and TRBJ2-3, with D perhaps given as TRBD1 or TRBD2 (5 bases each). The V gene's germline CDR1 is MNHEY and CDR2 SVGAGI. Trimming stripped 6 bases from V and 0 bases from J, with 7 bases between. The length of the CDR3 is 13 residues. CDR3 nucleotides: TGTGCCAGCAGACGGGACAGCACAGATACGCAGTATTTT. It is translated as CASRRDSTDTQYF.

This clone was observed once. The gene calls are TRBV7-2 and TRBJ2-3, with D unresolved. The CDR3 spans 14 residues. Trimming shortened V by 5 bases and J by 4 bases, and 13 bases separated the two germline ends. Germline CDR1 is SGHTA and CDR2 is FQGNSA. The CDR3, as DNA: TGTGCCAGCAGCAATAATTTTGTCGCAGATACGCAGTATTTT. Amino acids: CASSNNFVADTQYF. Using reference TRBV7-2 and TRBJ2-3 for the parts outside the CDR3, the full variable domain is GAGVSQSPSNKVTEKGKDVELRCDPISGHTALYWYRQSLGQGLEFLIYFQGNSAPDKSGLPSDRFSAERTGGSVSTLTIQRTQQEDSAVYLCASSNNFVADTQYFGPGTRLTVL.

The CDR3 DNA sequence: TGTGCCAGCAGTGAGGACAGTGGGGGGACCCCCACCGGGGAGCTGTTTTTT. It encodes CASSEDSGGTPTGELFF. V usage is TRBV6-1 and J usage is TRBJ2-2; D possibly matches TRBD1 or TRBD2 (6 bases each). Trimming took off 3 bases at V and 4 bases at J, with 18 bases between the two ends. Germline V CDR1 and CDR2: MNHNS, SASEGT. This CDR3 comprises 17 residues.

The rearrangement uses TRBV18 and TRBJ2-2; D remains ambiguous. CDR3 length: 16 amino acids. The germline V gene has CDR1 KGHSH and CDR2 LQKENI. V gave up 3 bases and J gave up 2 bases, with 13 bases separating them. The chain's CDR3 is CASSPLTGPNTGELFF. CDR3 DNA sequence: TGTGCCAGCTCACCGTTGACGGGCCCTAACACCGGGGAGCTGTTTTTT.

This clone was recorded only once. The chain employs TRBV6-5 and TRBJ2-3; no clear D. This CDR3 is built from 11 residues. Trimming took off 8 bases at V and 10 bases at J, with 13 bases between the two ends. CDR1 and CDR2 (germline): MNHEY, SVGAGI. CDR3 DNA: TGTGCCAGCTTGTTAGGTGGGGCGCAGTATTTT. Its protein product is CASLLGGAQYF.